This T cell receptor (beta chain) is from a study of T cells after yellow fever vaccination. Of note for this clonotype: Its antigen is as yet unknown.

Germline assignment: CDR1 SQVTM and CDR2 ANQGSEA. The CDR3 is 11 residues long. The V end lost 5 bases, the J end lost 4 bases, and 9 bases lay between the germline ends. Synthesis of TCR cDNA relied on 5'RACE template switching, which attached a universal primer site and UMIs. TCRdb reprocessed the 5' RACE reads via MiXCR and lists one record per CDR3 protein. The sample records some 550,000 distinct CDR3 sequences, about a fifth being singletons. Study-level points and caveats: After the booster, approximately 95% of CD4 and roughly nine tenths of CD8 primary-response clones were re-detected. A minor fraction of clonotypes spanned both CD4 and CD8 compartments. The study noted that FACS-sorted repertoires could contain abundant clonotypes contaminating from the bulk population.

The TCR originated in a man aged 30 to 39 who received the YFV17D yellow fever vaccine. This rearrangement joins TRBV29-1 to TRBJ2-7; D not certain. This material consisted of PBMCs, taken 15 days after the yellow fever booster vaccination. For the CDR3, the DNA is TGCAGCGTTAATAATGGTTACGAGCAGTACTTC. Translation: CSVNNGYEQYF.